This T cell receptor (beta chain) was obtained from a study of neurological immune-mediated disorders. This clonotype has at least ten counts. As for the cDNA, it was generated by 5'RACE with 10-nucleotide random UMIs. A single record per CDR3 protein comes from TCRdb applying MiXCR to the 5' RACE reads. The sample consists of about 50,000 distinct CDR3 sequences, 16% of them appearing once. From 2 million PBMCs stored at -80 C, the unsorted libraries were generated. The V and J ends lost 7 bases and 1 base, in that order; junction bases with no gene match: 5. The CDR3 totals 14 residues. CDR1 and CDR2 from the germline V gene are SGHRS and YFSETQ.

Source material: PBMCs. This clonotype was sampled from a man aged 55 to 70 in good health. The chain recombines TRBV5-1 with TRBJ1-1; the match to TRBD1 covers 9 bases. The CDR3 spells CASASGQGNTEAFF. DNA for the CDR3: TGCGCCAGCGCTTCGGGACAGGGGAACACTGAAGCTTTCTTT.